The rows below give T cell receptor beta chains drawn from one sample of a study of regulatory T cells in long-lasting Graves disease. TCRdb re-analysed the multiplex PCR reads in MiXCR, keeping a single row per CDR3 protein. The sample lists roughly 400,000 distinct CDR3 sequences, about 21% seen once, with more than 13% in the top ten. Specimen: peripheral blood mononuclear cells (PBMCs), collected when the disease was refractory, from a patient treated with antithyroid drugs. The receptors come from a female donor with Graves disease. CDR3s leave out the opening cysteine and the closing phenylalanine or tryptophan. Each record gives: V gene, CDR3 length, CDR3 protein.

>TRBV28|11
ASSQGGLEKLF
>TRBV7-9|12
ASSFEQGPYEQY
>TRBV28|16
ASSLWRSGAVPNYGYT
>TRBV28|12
ASSLAQIAGELF
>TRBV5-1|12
ASSQESSGNTIY
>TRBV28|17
ASSPPGLAGEGGTDTQY
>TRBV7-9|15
ASSLGGGRGIYYEQY
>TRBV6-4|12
ASTERESYNEQF
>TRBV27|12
ASSLLQGAGGYT
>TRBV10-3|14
AISGTRDSGANVLT
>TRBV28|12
ASSFSQGNYGYT